The T cell receptor (beta chain) under discussion was sequenced for a study of spatial heterogeneity in lung cancer. About the study: Beta-chain sequences were consistently detected more often than alpha-chain sequences.

Study-wide results and limits: Tumor mutation count correlated with how many alpha and beta TCRs expanded intratumorally.

Time point given: sample taken at primary tumor resection. A total of approximately 77 untreated early-stage non-small cell lung cancer patients served as donors. The authors sequenced whole RNA from tumor, nontumor lung or frozen PBMC without sorting. Unique molecular identifiers tagged every individual TCR cDNA molecule. TCRdb called the 5' RACE reads again in MiXCR, with one record for every CDR3 protein. Of about 100,000 distinct CDR3 sequences listed, approximately 4% were seen once; the top ten hold around 21%. This clonotype appeared many times. Its antigen remains unidentified. Germline V gene sequence: CDR1 SGHRS, CDR2 YFSETQ. The J segment lost 4 bases and the V segment lost 5 bases, leaving 5 bases of the junction unmatched. The CDR3 is 13 amino acids.

The chain combines TRBV5-1 with TRBJ1-1, with 7 bases matching TRBD1. The source material was lung tumor tissue, sampled at surgery. The receptor comes from a male donor with early-stage non-small cell lung cancer. DNA of the CDR3: TGCGCCAGCAGGTTGACAGGGCTCACTGAAGCTTTCTTT. Protein sequence: CASRLTGLTEAFF. Variable domain in full (rest from reference TRBV5-1 and TRBJ1-1): KAGVTQTPRYLIKTRGQQVTLSCSPISGHRSVSWYQQTPGQGLQFLFEYFSETQRNKGNFPGRFSGRQFSNSRSEMNVSTLELGDSALYLCASRLTGLTEAFFGQGTRLTVV.